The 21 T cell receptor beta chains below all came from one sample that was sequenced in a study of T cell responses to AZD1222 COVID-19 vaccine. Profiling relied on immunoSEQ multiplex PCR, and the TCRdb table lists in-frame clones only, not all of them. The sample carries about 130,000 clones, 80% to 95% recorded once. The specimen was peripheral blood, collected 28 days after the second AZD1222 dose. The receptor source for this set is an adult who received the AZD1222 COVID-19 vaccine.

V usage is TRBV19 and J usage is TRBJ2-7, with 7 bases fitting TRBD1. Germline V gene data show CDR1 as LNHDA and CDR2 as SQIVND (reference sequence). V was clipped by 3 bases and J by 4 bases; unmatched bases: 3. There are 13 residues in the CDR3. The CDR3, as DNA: TGTGCCAGTAGTATTAGGGGGCCATACGAGCAGTACTTC. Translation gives CASSIRGPYEQYF.

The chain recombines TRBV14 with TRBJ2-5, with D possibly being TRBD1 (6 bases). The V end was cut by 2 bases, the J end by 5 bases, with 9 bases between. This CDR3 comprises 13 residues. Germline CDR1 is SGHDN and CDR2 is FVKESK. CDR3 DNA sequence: TGTGCCAGCAGCCAACAACAGGGTGAGACCCAGTACTTC. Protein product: CASSQQQGETQYF.

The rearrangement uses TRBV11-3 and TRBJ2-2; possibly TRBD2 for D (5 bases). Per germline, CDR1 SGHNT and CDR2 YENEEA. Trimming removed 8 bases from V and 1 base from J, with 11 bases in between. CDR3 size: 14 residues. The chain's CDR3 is CASDIAGNTGELFF. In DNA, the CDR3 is TGTGCCAGCGACATCGCGGGGAACACCGGGGAGCTGTTTTTT.

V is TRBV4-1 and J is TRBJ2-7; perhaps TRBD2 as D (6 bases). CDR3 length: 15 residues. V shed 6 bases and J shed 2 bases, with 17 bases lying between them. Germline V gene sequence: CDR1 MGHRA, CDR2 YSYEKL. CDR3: CASSLGGIRAYEQYF. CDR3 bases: TGCGCCAGCAGTCTAGGCGGGATCCGCGCCTACGAGCAGTACTTC.

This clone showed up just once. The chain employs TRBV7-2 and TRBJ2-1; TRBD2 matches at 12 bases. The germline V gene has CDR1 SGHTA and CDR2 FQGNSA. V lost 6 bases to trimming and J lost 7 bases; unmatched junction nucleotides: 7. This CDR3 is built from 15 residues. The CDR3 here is CASSLGLAGLNEQFF. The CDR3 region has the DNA TGTGCCAGCAGTCTCGGACTAGCGGGGCTTAATGAGCAGTTCTTC.

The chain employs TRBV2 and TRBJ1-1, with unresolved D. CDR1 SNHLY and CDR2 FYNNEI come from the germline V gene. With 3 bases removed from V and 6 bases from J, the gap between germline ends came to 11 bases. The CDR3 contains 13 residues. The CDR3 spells CASSETGSSEAFF. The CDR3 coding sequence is TGTGCCAGCAGTGAGACGGGTAGCTCTGAAGCTTTCTTT.

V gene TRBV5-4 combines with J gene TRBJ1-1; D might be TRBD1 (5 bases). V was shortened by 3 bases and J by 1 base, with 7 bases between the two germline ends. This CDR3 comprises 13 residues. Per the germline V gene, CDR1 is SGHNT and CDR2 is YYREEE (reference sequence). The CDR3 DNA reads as TGTGCCAGCAGCTATGACAGGAACACTGAAGCTTTCTTT. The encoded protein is CASSYDRNTEAFF.

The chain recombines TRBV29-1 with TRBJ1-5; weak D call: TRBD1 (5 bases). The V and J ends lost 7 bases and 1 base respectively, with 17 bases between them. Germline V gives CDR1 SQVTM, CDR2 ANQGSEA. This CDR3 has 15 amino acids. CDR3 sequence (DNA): TGCAGCGCACGGACGGGGTCAGGGAGCAATCAGCCCCAGCATTTT. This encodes CSARTGSGSNQPQHF.

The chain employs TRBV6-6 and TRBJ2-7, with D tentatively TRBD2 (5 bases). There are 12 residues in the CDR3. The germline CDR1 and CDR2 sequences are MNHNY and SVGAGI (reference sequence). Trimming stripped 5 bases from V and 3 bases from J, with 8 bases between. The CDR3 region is CASSPEVYEQYF. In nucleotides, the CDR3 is TGTGCCAGCAGTCCGGAGGTCTACGAGCAGTACTTC.

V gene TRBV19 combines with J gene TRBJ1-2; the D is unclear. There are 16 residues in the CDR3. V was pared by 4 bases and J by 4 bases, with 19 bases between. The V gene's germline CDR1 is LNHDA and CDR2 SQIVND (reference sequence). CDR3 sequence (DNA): TGTGCCAGTAGTACCAGACGACGGAGCCCCAGCTATGGCTACACCTTC. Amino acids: CASSTRRRSPSYGYTF.

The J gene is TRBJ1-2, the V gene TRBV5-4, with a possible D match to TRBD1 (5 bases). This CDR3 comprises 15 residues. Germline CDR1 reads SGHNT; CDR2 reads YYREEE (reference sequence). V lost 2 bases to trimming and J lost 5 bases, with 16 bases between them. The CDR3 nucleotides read TGTGCCAGCAGCTTAAGAGGCTGGGGGAATTATGGCTACACCTTC. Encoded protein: CASSLRGWGNYGYTF.

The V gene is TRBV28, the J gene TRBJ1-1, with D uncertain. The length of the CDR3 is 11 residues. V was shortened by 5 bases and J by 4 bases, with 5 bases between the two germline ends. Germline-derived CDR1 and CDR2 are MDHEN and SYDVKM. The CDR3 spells CASSIPTEAFF. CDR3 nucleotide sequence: TGTGCCAGCAGTATCCCCACTGAAGCTTTCTTT. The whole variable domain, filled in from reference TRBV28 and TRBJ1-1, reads DVKVTQSSRYLVKRTGEKVFLECVQDMDHENMFWYRQDPGLGLRLIYFSYDVKMKEKGDIPEGYSVSREKKERFSLILESASTNQTSMYLCASSIPTEAFFGQGTRLTVV.

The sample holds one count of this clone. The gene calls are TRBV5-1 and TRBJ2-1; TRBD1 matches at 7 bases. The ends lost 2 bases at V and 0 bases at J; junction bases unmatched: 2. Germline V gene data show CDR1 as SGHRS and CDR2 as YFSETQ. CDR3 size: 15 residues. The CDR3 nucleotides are TGCGCCAGCAGCTTCAGGGACAGCTCCTACAATGAGCAGTTCTTC. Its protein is CASSFRDSSYNEQFF.

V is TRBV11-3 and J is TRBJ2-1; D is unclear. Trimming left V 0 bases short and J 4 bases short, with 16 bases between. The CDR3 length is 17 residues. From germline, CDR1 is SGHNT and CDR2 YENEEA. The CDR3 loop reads CASSLDSRSTFYNEQFF. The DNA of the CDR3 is TGTGCCAGCAGCTTAGATAGTAGGTCGACGTTTTACAATGAGCAGTTCTTC.

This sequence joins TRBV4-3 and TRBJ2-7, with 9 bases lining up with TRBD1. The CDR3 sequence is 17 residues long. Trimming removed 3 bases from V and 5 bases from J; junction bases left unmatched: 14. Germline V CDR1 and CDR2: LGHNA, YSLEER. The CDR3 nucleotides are TGCGCCAGCAGCCAGGGACGAACCGGGACAGGGTACCACGAGCAGTACTTC. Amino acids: CASSQGRTGTGYHEQYF.

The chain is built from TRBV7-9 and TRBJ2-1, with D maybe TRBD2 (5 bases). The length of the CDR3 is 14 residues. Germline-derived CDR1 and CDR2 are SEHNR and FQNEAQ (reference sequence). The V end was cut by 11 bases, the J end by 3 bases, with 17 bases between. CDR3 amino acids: CAAQRVGNYNEQFF. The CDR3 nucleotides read TGTGCCGCTCAGAGGGTGGGAAACTACAATGAGCAGTTCTTC.

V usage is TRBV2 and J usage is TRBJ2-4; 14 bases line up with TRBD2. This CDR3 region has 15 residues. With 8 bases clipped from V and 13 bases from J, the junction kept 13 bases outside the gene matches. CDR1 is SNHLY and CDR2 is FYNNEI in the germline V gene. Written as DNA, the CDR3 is TGTGCCAGCGGCAGACTAGCGGGGGGGCCGGTTTCCCAGTACTTC. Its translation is CASGRLAGGPVSQYF.

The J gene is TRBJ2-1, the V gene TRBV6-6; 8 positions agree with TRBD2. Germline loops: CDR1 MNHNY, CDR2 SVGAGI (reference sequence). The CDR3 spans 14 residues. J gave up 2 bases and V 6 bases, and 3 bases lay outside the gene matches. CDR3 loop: CASRPGGAYNEQFF. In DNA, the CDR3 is TGTGCCAGCAGACCCGGGGGGGCCTACAATGAGCAGTTCTTC.

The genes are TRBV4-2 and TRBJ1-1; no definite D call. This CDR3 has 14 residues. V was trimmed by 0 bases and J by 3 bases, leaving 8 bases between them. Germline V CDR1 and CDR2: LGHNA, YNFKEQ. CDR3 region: CASSQDEMDTEAFF. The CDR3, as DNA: TGTGCCAGCAGCCAAGACGAAATGGACACTGAAGCTTTCTTT.

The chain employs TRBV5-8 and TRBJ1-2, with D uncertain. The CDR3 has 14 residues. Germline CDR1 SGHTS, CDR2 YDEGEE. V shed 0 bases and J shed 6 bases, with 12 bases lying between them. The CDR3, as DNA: TGTGCCAGCAGCTTGGATCCTGCGGCCAATGGCTACACCTTC. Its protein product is CASSLDPAANGYTF.

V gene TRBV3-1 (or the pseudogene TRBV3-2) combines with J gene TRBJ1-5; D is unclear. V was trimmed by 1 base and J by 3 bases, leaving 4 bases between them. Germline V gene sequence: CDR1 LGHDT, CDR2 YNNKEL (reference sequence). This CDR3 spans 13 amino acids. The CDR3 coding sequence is TGTGCCAGCAGCCAAGCGGACAATCAGCCCCAGCATTTT. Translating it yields CASSQADNQPQHF.